What follows are 4 T cell receptor beta chains derived from one specimen sequenced in a study of T cells after yellow fever vaccination. Using its own MiXCR run on the 5' RACE reads, TCRdb lists one record per CDR3 protein. The data contain a few hundred thousand distinct CDR3 sequences, about 17% of them singletons. The sequenced sample was PBMCs, obtained about 5 days after the first yellow fever vaccination. These receptors all stem from a man aged 18 to 29 who received the YFV17D yellow fever vaccine.

The chain combines TRBV30 with TRBJ2-6; 7 nucleotides line up with TRBD1. After removal of 4 bases from V and 4 bases from J, the junction contained 19 bases not matched to a gene. The CDR3 extends over 19 amino acids. Germline V gives CDR1 GTSNPN, CDR2 SVGIG (reference sequence). This CDR3 is CAWTGTVISARPGANVLTF. CDR3 DNA: TGTGCCTGGACCGGGACAGTGATTTCGGCTCGTCCAGGGGCCAACGTCCTGACTTTC.

V gene TRBV4-3 combines with J gene TRBJ2-3; tentatively, D is TRBD2 (5 bases). Germline V gene sequence: CDR1 LGHNA, CDR2 YSLEER. Trimming removed 3 bases from V and 2 bases from J, with 9 bases in between. This CDR3 region has 14 residues. The chain's CDR3 is CASSQEDLTDTQYF. The CDR3 DNA reads TGCGCCAGCAGCCAGGAGGACCTCACAGATACGCAGTATTTT.

This clonotype occurred a few times. One junction end does not reproduce the germline sequence, and a read error may be involved. The rearrangement uses TRBV7-7 and TRBJ2-1, with 14 bases fitting TRBD2. Germline lookup yields CDR1 SSHAT and CDR2 FNYEAQ (reference sequence). The CDR3 runs to 15 residues. The CDR3 spells CASSVTSGGASEQFF. The CDR3 DNA follows: TGTGCTAGCAGCGTGACTAGCGGGGGGGCCAGTGAGCAGTTCTTC.

This clonotype has only a few counts. J is TRBJ1-5 and V is TRBV19, with TRBD1 as a possible D gene (6 bases). From germline, CDR1 is LNHDA and CDR2 SQIVND (reference sequence). The V end was cut by 3 bases, the J end by 6 bases, with 15 bases between. This CDR3 contains 15 residues. As DNA, the CDR3 is TGTGCCAGTAGTATCGGCGGGGGCGATTTTCAGCCCCAGCATTTT. Amino acids: CASSIGGGDFQPQHF.